This TCR beta chain was sequenced in a study of patients and donors after allogeneic stem cell transplantation. TCRdb passed the RT-PCR reads through MiXCR, listing each CDR3 protein once. The sample carries roughly 140,000 distinct CDR3 sequences, over 30% recorded once. Trimming removed 6 bases from V and 10 bases from J; junction bases left unmatched: 8. The CDR3 contains 14 residues. Per the germline V gene, CDR1 is MDHEN and CDR2 is SYDVKM. The chain recombines TRBV28 with TRBJ1-6, with 8 positions matching TRBD1. Sequenced input: blood, either unsorted or a sorted T cell fraction (not recorded which). The sequence derives from a human donor who was either an allogeneic HSCT recipient or a stem cell or donor lymphocyte infusion donor (not recorded which). It is not recorded whose cells these are; they may come from a transplant donor. DNA for the CDR3: TGTGCCAGCAGCCGGGGACAGGTGGCATCACCCCTCCACTTT. It codes for CASSRGQVASPLHF.